The clone carrying this TCR beta chain appeared a few times. What it binds is unknown. These data belong to a study of cytomegalovirus exposure and HLA in healthy donors. Study-wide findings and caveats: TCR beta sequences reportedly predicted most subjects' HLA-A and HLA-B alleles accurately. After further analysis at a later stage, roughly 15,000 TCR beta sequences were associated with HLA alleles at 0.05 false discovery rate.

A multiplex PCR was run with 60 Vbeta primers and 13 Jbeta primers. The repertoire was sequenced with immunoSEQ multiplex PCR; TCRdb's copy has only in-frame clones and lacks some. This sample has about 200,000 clones, with more than 9.5% found just once. The ends lost 4 bases at V and 6 bases at J; junction bases unmatched: 10. Germline V gene lookup returns CDR1 SGHNT and CDR2 YYREEE (reference sequence). The CDR3 is made up of 15 amino acids. This chain joins TRBV5-4 and TRBJ2-7; 10 nucleotides agree with TRBD1. This sequence was found in a man over 45 in good health and CMV-seropositive. The specimen sequenced was PBMCs. CDR3 nucleotide sequence: TGTGCCAGCAGCGCGGACATGGACAGGGGGGCCGAGCAGTACGTC. The encoded protein is CASSADMDRGAEQYV.